This T cell receptor (beta chain) was observed in a study of blood T cell repertoires in COVID-19. V lost 7 bases, J lost 7 bases, and 7 bases stayed unmatched. The germline V gene has CDR1 MDHEN and CDR2 SYDVKM. CDR3 length: 13 amino acids. Here immunoSEQ multiplex PCR was the method, and the copy in TCRdb shows in-frame clones only, minus some. The sample lists 280,000 or so clones, roughly 87% seen once, with approximately 12% in the top ten. The source material was peripheral blood. This sequence joins TRBV28 and TRBJ2-1; 7 bases align to TRBD1. The TCR originated in a human donor in a cohort sampled during active COVID-19. CDR3: CASNPGQLNEQFF. Here the CDR3 DNA reads TGTGCCAGCAATCCGGGACAGTTAAATGAGCAGTTCTTC.